The 6 T cell receptor beta chains listed next were all sequenced from one sample in a study of T cells in Graves' hyperthyroidism and ophthalmopathy. There were TCR beta CDR3 regions amplified from RNA transcripts. The primer set for the first-round RT-PCR of the TCR CDR3 was HTBI. TCRdb ran MiXCR on the multiplex PCR reads and lists one entry per CDR3 protein. This table holds about 290,000 distinct CDR3 sequences, over 15% found once. The sample taken for sequencing was blood. The receptors stem from an older woman with Graves' ophthalmopathy.

This clonotype occurred many times. V usage is TRBV28 and J usage is TRBJ2-7, with 11 bases that match TRBD2. After removal of 11 bases from V and 4 bases from J, the junction contained 13 bases not matched to a gene. CDR1 MDHEN and CDR2 SYDVKM come from the germline V gene. This CDR3 is built from 15 residues. The DNA for the CDR3 is TGTGCCGCTTCGGGTAGCGGGAGGGCCGGTTACGAGCAGTACTTC. This translates into CAASGSGRAGYEQYF.

This clonotype was counted many times. J is TRBJ2-1 and V is TRBV5-1; 12 bases agree with TRBD2. Germline CDR1 SGHRS, CDR2 YFSETQ. With V trimmed by 0 bases and J by 7 bases, 2 bases remained unmatched. The CDR3 has 15 amino acids. As DNA, the CDR3 is TGCGCCAGCAGCTTGGGACTAGCGGGAGAAAATGAGCAGTTCTTC. Translated, it gives CASSLGLAGENEQFF.

This clonotype was seen many times. The DNA for the CDR3 is TGTGCCAGCAGCCCACCGACATTGGATACGCAGTATTTT. Its translation: CASSPPTLDTQYF. This chain uses TRBV7-9 with TRBJ2-3; D gene ambiguous. This CDR3 contains 13 residues. Per the germline V gene, CDR1 is SEHNR and CDR2 is FQNEAQ (reference sequence). The V end was cut by 5 bases, the J end by 6 bases, with 12 bases between.

The rearrangement uses TRBV28 and TRBJ2-1, with 11 positions matching TRBD2. V was pared by 8 bases and J by 8 bases, with 17 bases of the junction left unmatched. The CDR3 sequence is 17 residues long. CDR1 and CDR2 from the germline V gene are MDHEN and SYDVKM. CDR3 coding DNA: TGTGCCAGCGGATATCTAGCGGGAGGCTTCGTGATGGATGAGCAGTTCTTC. It is translated as CASGYLAGGFVMDEQFF. Full variable domain (remainder filled in from reference TRBV28 and TRBJ2-1): DVKVTQSSRYLVKRTGEKVFLECVQDMDHENMFWYRQDPGLGLRLIYFSYDVKMKEKGDIPEGYSVSREKKERFSLILESASTNQTSMYLCASGYLAGGFVMDEQFFGPGTRLTVL.

Many counts were recorded for this clonotype. The chain has TRBV28 and TRBJ2-6; D not resolved. This CDR3 region has 16 residues. The V gene's germline CDR1 is MDHEN and CDR2 SYDVKM. V gave up 6 bases and J gave up 4 bases, with 16 bases separating them. In DNA form, the CDR3 reads TGTGCCAGCAGCCTCACCTTGGGTGCCGGGGCCAACGTCCTGACTTTC. It is translated as CASSLTLGAGANVLTF.

The chain uses TRBV20-1 and TRBJ2-7; 12 bases fit TRBD1. The length of the CDR3 is 13 residues. Trimming cost V 6 bases and J 5 bases; bases outside gene matches: 5. Germline lookup yields CDR1 DFQATT and CDR2 SNEGSKA (reference sequence). CDR3 DNA sequence: TGCAGTGCCCCGGGACAGGGGGCCCACGAGCAGTACTTC. It is translated as CSAPGQGAHEQYF.